This T cell receptor (beta chain) was captured in a study of blood T cells in healthy people across ages (dated by TCRdb to between 2015 and 2017). About the investigation overall: Template switching captured roughly one uniquely barcoded TCR beta cDNA molecule per two T cells in model experiments. For two donors (one aged 18 to 30 and one aged 80 or older), the study analyzed two additional independent replicas of 1 million unique cDNA reads from the same blood draw. Donors of different ages were randomly distributed across sequencing lanes to avoid experimental bias. Using deep sequencing normalized with unique cDNA molecular identifiers, the study measured how TCR beta repertoire diversity changes with age. The donors were split into four age groups: young (average 16 years), middle-aged (39), aged (around 67) and long-lived (about 82). What the study reported, not specific to this receptor: Total diversity estimates from one million sequenced T cells were considered lower bounds and underestimates. Compared with the aged group, the long-lived group had more naive CD4+ T cells, fewer expanded clones and increased TCR diversity, a pattern suggesting age selection. There was a strong correlation between observed TCR beta diversity and the percentage of naive T cells measured by flow cytometry. Bulk unsorted PBMC profiling prevented conclusive comparison of naive and antigen-experienced compartments. Because the CMV infection status of the donors was unknown, age-related changes in expanded clonotypes may potentially have been confounded. As age increased, observed TCR beta diversity per million T cells dropped in a roughly linear way, and a significant reduction was already evident by age around 41.

The germline V gene specifies SGDLS as CDR1 and YYNGEE as CDR2. Including the terminal cysteine and phenylalanine, the CDR3 comprises 15 residues. The only DNA kept is the CDR3, 45 bases in frame from the first base. Remarks on this clonotype: What this receptor recognizes is not known. No much larger clone exists at a distance of one base, and base qualities are not known.

Library preparation used 5' RACE. The sequencer was an Illumina HiSeq 2500. The second PCR ran for roughly 7 to 11 cycles and used a J-beta primer mix along with a sample-barcoded 5' primer. A unique molecular identifier was introduced onto each TCR beta cDNA molecule by a template-switch 5' adaptor carrying 12 random nucleotides. At least 2.5 million CDR3-containing paired-end reads were obtained from each sample. First-strand cDNA was synthesized from all RNA with the Mint cDNA synthesis kit, primed by a TRBC-specific oligonucleotide. Following uracil-DNA glycosylase treatment, all cDNA underwent a first 18-cycle PCR with the universal primers M1SS and BC2_uni_R. As for how the authors treated the data: For normalization, 1 million high-quality reads, each with a distinct molecular identifier, were randomly selected from each sample. Instead of being binned into consensus sequences, reads that shared molecular identifiers were thrown out. CDR3 identification, clonotype clustering and error correction used MiTCR with a Q25 quality threshold and the strictest error-elimination algorithm. Lower-bound total TCR beta diversity was estimated with a nonparametric unseen species model using Euler transformation. TCRdb took the public reads, trimmed them with fastp at Q25, ran MiXCR for clone calling and kept in-frame beta chains. Every entry covers one CDR3 protein and lists the most common genes and DNA from its rows. The V and J calls shown here were made by TCRdb, not taken from the authors' results. The sample table shows 1.5 million to 1.9 million distinct CDR3 sequences, and approximately 43% are seen once. Together, the top ten hold around 4% of the sample.

Donors were a few dozen systemically healthy Caucasian individuals from Russia aged roughly 6 to 90 years. Approximately 11 milliliters of peripheral blood were drawn from each donor into EDTA-treated Vacutainer tubes. Ficoll-Paque density-gradient centrifugation was used to isolate PBMCs, with at least 6 million obtained per sample. Total RNA, at least 5.5 micrograms per sample, was extracted from PBMCs with Trizol reagent. For every donor, an aliquot of PBMCs went through flow cytometry to measure the percentages of naive CD45RAhigh/CD27high T cells. The rearrangement combines TRBV9 with TRBJ2-1; 8 middle bases align to TRBD2. The DNA end is more similar to TRBJ2-7, so the J call may be wrong. The sample taken for sequencing was blood. This sequence was found in a woman aged 18-35 years in good health. The bases read TGTGCCAGCAGCGTAGGCGGGAGGCCCGACAATGAGCAGTACTTC. Translation gives CASSVGGRPDNEQYF.